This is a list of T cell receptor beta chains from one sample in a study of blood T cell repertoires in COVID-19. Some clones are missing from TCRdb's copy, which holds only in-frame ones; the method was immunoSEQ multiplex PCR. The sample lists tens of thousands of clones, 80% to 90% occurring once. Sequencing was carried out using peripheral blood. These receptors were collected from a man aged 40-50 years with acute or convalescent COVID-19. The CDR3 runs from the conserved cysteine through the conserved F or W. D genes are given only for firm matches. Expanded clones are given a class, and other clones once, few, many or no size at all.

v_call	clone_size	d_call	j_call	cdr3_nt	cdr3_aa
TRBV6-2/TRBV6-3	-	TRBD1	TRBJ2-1	TGTGCCAGCAGCTGGAGACAGGGCATTTTATGCTCCTACAATGAGCAGTTCTTC	CASSWRQGILCSYNEQFF
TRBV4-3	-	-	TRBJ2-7	TGCGCCAGCAGCCAAGTGGGGCAGACCTACGAGCAGTACTTC	CASSQVGQTYEQYF
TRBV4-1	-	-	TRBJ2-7	TGCGCCAGCAGCCAGGGACTCGCGATCCTCTACGAGCAGTACTTC	CASSQGLAILYEQYF
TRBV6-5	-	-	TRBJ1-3	TGTGCCAGCAGACCGGGACATGGTGGAAACACCATATATTTT	CASRPGHGGNTIYF
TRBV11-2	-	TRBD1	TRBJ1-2	TGTGCCAGCACGCCGGGACAGGGTACCGGCTACACCTTC	CASTPGQGTGYTF
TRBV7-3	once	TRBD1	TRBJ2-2	TGTGCCAGCAGCACAGGGGACACCGGGGAGCTGTTTTTT	CASSTGDTGELFF
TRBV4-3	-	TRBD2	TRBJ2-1	TGCGCCAGCAGCCAAGGGACTAGCGGGAACAATGAGCAGTTCTTC	CASSQGTSGNNEQFF
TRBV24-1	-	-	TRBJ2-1	TGTGCCACCAGTGATTTTTCCCCCAGCTCCTACAATGAGCAGTTCTTC	CATSDFSPSSYNEQFF
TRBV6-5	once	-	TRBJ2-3	TGTGCCAGCAGTTCCGGGACAATGAACACAGATACGCAGTATTTT	CASSSGTMNTDTQYF
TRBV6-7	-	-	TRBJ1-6	TGTGCCACCAACTCCGACCGCGGGGGGGGCAATAATTCACCCCTCCACTTT	CATNSDRGGGNNSPLHF
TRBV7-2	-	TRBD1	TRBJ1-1	TGTGCCAGCAGCCGACAGGGGAACACTGAAGCTTTCTTT	CASSRQGNTEAFF
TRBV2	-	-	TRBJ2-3	TGTGCCAGCAGGGTACAGGCCAGCACAGATACGCAGTATTTT	CASRVQASTDTQYF
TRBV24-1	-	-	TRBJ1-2	TGTGCCACCAGTGAACCAGACACCAATGGCTACACCTTC	CATSEPDTNGYTF
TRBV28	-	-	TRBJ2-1	TGTGCCAGCAGGAGGAACAATGAGCAGTTCTTC	CASRRNNEQFF
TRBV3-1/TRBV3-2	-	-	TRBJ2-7	TGTGCCAGCAGCCGGATGGGTAGCGGGCAGTACTTC	CASSRMGSGQYF
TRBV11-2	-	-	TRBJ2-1	TGTGCCAGCAGCTTAGCCGCAACTAGTATTGAGCAGTTCTTC	CASSLAATSIEQFF
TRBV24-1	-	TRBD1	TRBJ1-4	TGTGCCACCAGTGTGGGACAGGGTGGAGGAAGCGAAAAACTGTTTTTT	CATSVGQGGGSEKLFF
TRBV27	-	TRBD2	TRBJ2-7	TGTGCCAGCAGTTTGAAGGGACTAGGAACATACGAGCAGTACTTC	CASSLKGLGTYEQYF
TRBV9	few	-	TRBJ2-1	TGTGCCAGCAGCTTCGGACTTGAGCAGTTCTTC	CASSFGLEQFF
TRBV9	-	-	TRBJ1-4	TGTGCCAGCAGCGAGAGACCCAGGGTAATCGGAGTCCTTAATGAAAAACTGTTTTTT	CASSERPRVIGVLNEKLFF
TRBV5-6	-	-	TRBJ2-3	TGTGCCAGCAGCTTGGGAGGAGGCACAGATACGCAGTATTTT	CASSLGGGTDTQYF
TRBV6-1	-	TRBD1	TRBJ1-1	TGTGCCAGCAGTGCGGGACAGGGGCTAGGGAACACTGAAGCTTTCTTT	CASSAGQGLGNTEAFF
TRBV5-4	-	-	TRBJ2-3	TGTGCCAGCAGCAAGGGACTGCACACAGATACGCAGTATTTT	CASSKGLHTDTQYF
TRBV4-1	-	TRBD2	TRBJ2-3	TGCGCCAGCAGCCAATATGGGGCACTAGCGGGGGGGCCGGATACGCAGTATTTT	CASSQYGALAGGPDTQYF
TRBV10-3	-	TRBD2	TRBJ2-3	TGTGCCATCAGTGATCAAGCGGGGGGTCCAGATACGCAGTATTTT	CAISDQAGGPDTQYF
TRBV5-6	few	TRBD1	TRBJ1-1	TGTGCCAGCAGCTTTTACGGGGGTTTACGACAGGGTGAAGCTTTCTTT	CASSFYGGLRQGEAFF
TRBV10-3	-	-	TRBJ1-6	TGTGCCATCACTCAACAGGTGCCGAATTCACCCCTCCACTTT	CAITQQVPNSPLHF
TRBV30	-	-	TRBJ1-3	TGTGCCTGGACGAGAAACTCTGGAAACACCATATATTTT	CAWTRNSGNTIYF
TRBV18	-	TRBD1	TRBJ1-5	TGTGCCAGCTCACAACAGGGGGGGAATCAGCCCCAGCATTTT	CASSQQGGNQPQHF
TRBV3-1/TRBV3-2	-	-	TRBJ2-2	TGTGCCAGCAGCCAAGGCGACACCGGGGAGCTGTTTTTT	CASSQGDTGELFF
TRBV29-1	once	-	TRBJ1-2	TGCAGCGTTCCCACCCGGGGGAGCTACACCTTC	CSVPTRGSYTF
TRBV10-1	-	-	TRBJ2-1	TGCGCCAGCAGTGCCTTCGATGAGCAGTTCTTC	CASSAFDEQFF
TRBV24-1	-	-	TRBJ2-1	TGTGCCACCAGTGACACTACTTTCAATGAGCAGTTCTTC	CATSDTTFNEQFF
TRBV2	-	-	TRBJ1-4	TGTGCCAGCAGCCTCGGACACGGGGAAAAACTGTTTTTT	CASSLGHGEKLFF
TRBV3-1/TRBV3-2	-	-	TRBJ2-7	TGTGCCAGCAGCCATATTGACAATGGAACCTACGAGCAGTACTTC	CASSHIDNGTYEQYF
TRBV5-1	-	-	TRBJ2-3	TGCGCCAGCAGCTTGGATTACTTAAGCTATCTCAGCGCAGATACGCAGTATTTT	CASSLDYLSYLSADTQYF
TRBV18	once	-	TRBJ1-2	TGTGCCAGCCTCCGATTGGACAGCTTGAGTGGCTACACCTTC	CASLRLDSLSGYTF
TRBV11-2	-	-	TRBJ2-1	TGTGCCAGCAGCTGGAACCGGCGGGGAAGCTCCTACAATGAGCAGTTCTTC	CASSWNRRGSSYNEQFF
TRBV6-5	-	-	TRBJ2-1	TGTGCCAGCAGCCGAACGAGGGGGGGGTACAATGAGCAGTTCTTC	CASSRTRGGYNEQFF
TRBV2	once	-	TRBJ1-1	TGTGCCAGCAGGTACTACAACAGGGCCACTGAAGCTTTCTTT	CASRYYNRATEAFF
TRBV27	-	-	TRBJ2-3	TGTGCCAGCAGTTTGACCTCGACTTTTTACGTGCCAGATACGCAGTATTTT	CASSLTSTFYVPDTQYF
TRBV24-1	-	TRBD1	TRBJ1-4	TGTGCCACCAGTGATAGTGACAGGGTTGGTGAAAAACTGTTTTTT	CATSDSDRVGEKLFF